This is a list of T cell receptor beta chains from one sample in a study of T-cell reconstitution after alpha-beta-depleted transplantation in children. A single record per CDR3 protein comes from TCRdb applying MiXCR to the PCR reads. Of about 980,000 distinct CDR3 sequences detected, 25% to 30% appear once; the ten largest clones hold about 28%. The sequencing used PBMCs, mostly from graft donor cells, collected 360 days after TCRalphabeta/CD19-depleted stem cell transplant. These TCRs come from a boy under two years old who had a stem cell transplant for SCID, so the T cells may come from the graft donor. Each CDR3 is given with its conserved first and last residue. Each record gives: D gene, J gene, V gene, CDR3 protein. The D gene is left open where the match is weak.

d_gene: .; j_gene: TRBJ2-1; v_gene: TRBV5-1; CDR3aa: CASSPREGDNEQFF
d_gene: .; j_gene: TRBJ2-3; v_gene: TRBV12-3/TRBV12-4; CDR3aa: CASSLYSGPTDTQYF
d_gene: .; j_gene: TRBJ1-1; v_gene: TRBV12-3/TRBV12-4; CDR3aa: CASSPLGRVAEAFF
d_gene: TRBD2; j_gene: TRBJ2-3; v_gene: TRBV5-1; CDR3aa: CASSLGASGGRTDTQYF
d_gene: TRBD1; j_gene: TRBJ2-1; v_gene: TRBV12-3/TRBV12-4; CDR3aa: CASSAGQGSNEQFF
d_gene: TRBD2; j_gene: TRBJ2-1; v_gene: TRBV7-9; CDR3aa: CASSLRPAGVYNEQFF
d_gene: .; j_gene: TRBJ2-1; v_gene: TRBV4-3; CDR3aa: CASSQAEYNEQFF
d_gene: TRBD2; j_gene: TRBJ2-3; v_gene: TRBV9; CDR3aa: CASSVEGLAGASDTQYF
d_gene: .; j_gene: TRBJ1-2; v_gene: TRBV12-3/TRBV12-4; CDR3aa: CATKFRGGRYGYTF
d_gene: .; j_gene: TRBJ2-1; v_gene: TRBV12-3/TRBV12-4; CDR3aa: CASSPGPPSSYNEQFF
d_gene: TRBD1; j_gene: TRBJ2-5; v_gene: TRBV7-3; CDR3aa: CASSLTRDSPGETQYF
d_gene: .; j_gene: TRBJ2-5; v_gene: TRBV5-5; CDR3aa: CASSFQVVGETQYF
d_gene: .; j_gene: TRBJ2-7; v_gene: TRBV28; CDR3aa: CASSTRAPVSYEQYF
d_gene: .; j_gene: TRBJ2-7; v_gene: TRBV11-2; CDR3aa: CASSLEDDAPYEQYF
d_gene: .; j_gene: TRBJ2-5; v_gene: TRBV4-3; CDR3aa: CASSQGRDTLTQETQYF
d_gene: TRBD2; j_gene: TRBJ2-5; v_gene: TRBV7-8; CDR3aa: CASSLVPASGGASQETQYF
d_gene: .; j_gene: TRBJ2-3; v_gene: TRBV6-5; CDR3aa: CASSYSGGWETDTQYF
d_gene: .; j_gene: TRBJ2-1; v_gene: TRBV29-1; CDR3aa: CSVRGEQFF
d_gene: TRBD1; j_gene: TRBJ2-2; v_gene: TRBV11-2; CDR3aa: CASSLRGGQGMFPGELFF
d_gene: TRBD2; j_gene: TRBJ2-5; v_gene: TRBV7-2; CDR3aa: CASSLRLAGKETQYF
d_gene: .; j_gene: TRBJ2-7; v_gene: TRBV12-3/TRBV12-4; CDR3aa: CASSLVLAASREQYF
d_gene: .; j_gene: TRBJ2-1; v_gene: TRBV5-1; CDR3aa: CASSPLSQGSYNEQFF
d_gene: .; j_gene: TRBJ1-4; v_gene: TRBV4-1; CDR3aa: CASSQELGTPFF
d_gene: TRBD1; j_gene: TRBJ2-5; v_gene: TRBV12-3/TRBV12-4; CDR3aa: CASSDRAKETQYF
d_gene: .; j_gene: TRBJ2-3; v_gene: TRBV3-1; CDR3aa: CASSQSRPPDTQYF
d_gene: .; j_gene: TRBJ2-1; v_gene: TRBV25-1; CDR3aa: CASSLRLGEQFF
d_gene: .; j_gene: TRBJ2-4; v_gene: TRBV7-2; CDR3aa: CASSLVAVAKNIQYF
d_gene: TRBD1; j_gene: TRBJ2-7; v_gene: TRBV15; CDR3aa: CATSRPDRVGEQYF
d_gene: TRBD1; j_gene: TRBJ2-1; v_gene: TRBV5-5; CDR3aa: CASSGATGVPYNEQFF
d_gene: TRBD2; j_gene: TRBJ2-7; v_gene: TRBV10-2; CDR3aa: CASSVAGEVGVQYF
d_gene: .; j_gene: TRBJ1-1; v_gene: TRBV5-1; CDR3aa: CASSFVAGENTEAFF
d_gene: .; j_gene: TRBJ2-3; v_gene: TRBV24-1; CDR3aa: CATSGGFDSDTQYF
d_gene: TRBD1; j_gene: TRBJ1-4; v_gene: TRBV5-1; CDR3aa: CASSDVDRGGEKLFF
d_gene: TRBD2; j_gene: TRBJ2-2; v_gene: TRBV7-3; CDR3aa: CASSFQGTTNTGELFF
d_gene: TRBD1; j_gene: TRBJ2-7; v_gene: TRBV20-1; CDR3aa: CSARSGTGTYEQYF
d_gene: TRBD2; j_gene: TRBJ2-7; v_gene: TRBV2; CDR3aa: CASSGGDNSYEQYF
d_gene: .; j_gene: TRBJ2-6; v_gene: TRBV10-3; CDR3aa: CAISTGTGANVLTF
d_gene: .; j_gene: TRBJ2-3; v_gene: TRBV15; CDR3aa: CATSRARGLTDTQYF
d_gene: TRBD1; j_gene: TRBJ2-7; v_gene: TRBV12-3/TRBV12-4; CDR3aa: CASSAEGTGAYEQYF
d_gene: .; j_gene: TRBJ1-5; v_gene: TRBV28; CDR3aa: CASSWDGPHQPQHF
d_gene: TRBD1; j_gene: TRBJ1-5; v_gene: TRBV9; CDR3aa: CASSEGTEHQPQHF
d_gene: .; j_gene: TRBJ2-7; v_gene: TRBV29-1; CDR3aa: CSVEVGWTGSEQYF
d_gene: TRBD1; j_gene: TRBJ2-3; v_gene: TRBV2; CDR3aa: CASSVAGTGSTDTQYF
d_gene: TRBD2; j_gene: TRBJ2-3; v_gene: TRBV12-3/TRBV12-4; CDR3aa: CASREKGGGGFDTQYF
d_gene: .; j_gene: TRBJ2-3; v_gene: TRBV11-2; CDR3aa: CASRNRELYPFTDTQYF
d_gene: .; j_gene: TRBJ1-2; v_gene: TRBV12-3/TRBV12-4; CDR3aa: CASSFVRSLYGYTF
d_gene: .; j_gene: TRBJ2-7; v_gene: TRBV5-1; CDR3aa: CASSRTAFQAYEQYF
d_gene: .; j_gene: TRBJ2-1; v_gene: TRBV29-1; CDR3aa: CSVGAYSAEQFF
d_gene: .; j_gene: TRBJ2-3; v_gene: TRBV12-3/TRBV12-4; CDR3aa: CASSPFKDTQYF
d_gene: .; j_gene: TRBJ1-1; v_gene: TRBV2; CDR3aa: CASSERGKGVEAFF
d_gene: .; j_gene: TRBJ2-2; v_gene: TRBV10-3; CDR3aa: CAISGVSKNTGELFF
d_gene: .; j_gene: TRBJ2-7; v_gene: TRBV3-1; CDR3aa: CASSQVPSTHEQYF
d_gene: .; j_gene: TRBJ2-2; v_gene: TRBV2; CDR3aa: CASSGGTGPSTGELFF
d_gene: .; j_gene: TRBJ1-1; v_gene: TRBV2; CDR3aa: CASSASPALNTEAFF
d_gene: .; j_gene: TRBJ1-1; v_gene: TRBV5-5; CDR3aa: CASDVWGAVMNTEAFF
d_gene: TRBD2; j_gene: TRBJ2-2; v_gene: TRBV6-5; CDR3aa: CASSYDRRTSKNTGELFF